A single sample is the source of the 27 T cell receptor beta chains below, sequenced in a study of blood T cell repertoires in COVID-19. The data were produced by immunoSEQ multiplex PCR, yet TCRdb's version contains in-frame clones alone and is incomplete. The sample holds 250,000 to 350,000 clones, 88% seen once. The specimen sequenced was PBMCs or T cells enriched from blood (not recorded which). The receptor set was obtained from a woman aged 55 to 70 in a cohort exposed to, infected with or recovered from COVID-19 (not recorded which).

The table lists this clone with a count of one. V and J are TRBV5-1 and TRBJ1-5; 11 positions agree with TRBD1. The germline gives CDR1 SGHRS, CDR2 YFSETQ. V trimming: 0 bases; J trimming: 0 bases; junction bases outside the gene matches: 2. CDR3 length: 17 amino acids. The CDR3 is CASSLGTGGHSNQPQHF. DNA of the CDR3: TGCGCCAGCAGCTTGGGGACAGGGGGCCATAGCAATCAGCCCCAGCATTTT.

The rearrangement links TRBV5-1 to TRBJ1-3; D is ambiguous. The CDR3 sequence is 14 residues long. In germline, CDR1 is SGHRS, CDR2 YFSETQ. Trimming removed 4 bases from V and 4 bases from J, with 12 bases in between. CDR3 nucleotides: TGCGCCAGCAGCAATGAGGGCCGAGGAAACACCATATATTTT. Amino acids: CASSNEGRGNTIYF.

The chain links TRBV7-3 to TRBJ1-1, with D tentatively TRBD1 (5 bases). The CDR3 is 15 residues long. Germline lookup yields CDR1 SGHTA and CDR2 FQGTGA. V lost 2 bases, J lost 3 bases, and 13 bases lay in between. The CDR3 reads CASSLRGIEDTEAFF. CDR3 nucleotide sequence: TGTGCCAGCAGCTTACGGGGGATTGAGGACACTGAAGCTTTCTTT. Full variable domain (rest looked up from reference TRBV7-3 and TRBJ1-1): GAGVSQTPSNKVTEKGKYVELRCDPISGHTALYWYRQSLGQGPEFLIYFQGTGAADDSGLPNDRFFAVRPEGSVSTLKIQRTERGDSAVYLCASSLRGIEDTEAFFGQGTRLTVV.

J is TRBJ1-2 and V is TRBV9; 11 nucleotides match TRBD1. Germline V gene sequence: CDR1 SGDLS, CDR2 YYNGEE. This CDR3 spans 16 amino acids. V was pared by 0 bases and J by 4 bases, with 5 bases of the junction left unmatched. CDR3 region: CASSVARTGGGYGYTF. CDR3 DNA: TGTGCCAGCAGCGTAGCCCGGACAGGGGGCGGCTATGGCTACACCTTC.

This chain joins TRBV10-3 and TRBJ1-1; no reliable D call. Looked up from germline, CDR1 is ENHRY and CDR2 is SYGVKD. Trimming stripped 0 bases from V and 2 bases from J, with 13 bases between. The CDR3 extends over 16 amino acids. In DNA form, the CDR3 reads TGTGCCATCAGTGAGTCGACGGTGTCAGGCAACACTGAAGCTTTCTTT. This gives the protein CAISESTVSGNTEAFF.

The rearrangement uses TRBV6-5 and TRBJ1-5, with a tentative D call TRBD1 (5 bases). CDR3 length: 13 residues. Germline CDR1 MNHEY, CDR2 SVGAGI. With 7 bases removed from V and 7 bases from J, the gap between germline ends came to 14 bases. CDR3 DNA: TGTGCCAGCAACACAGGTTTGGGGCAGCCCCAGCATTTT. It translates to CASNTGLGQPQHF.

The CDR3 DNA reads as TGTGCCAGCAGCTTAGGACAGGGAGAGGGCTACACCTTC. Encoded protein: CASSLGQGEGYTF. This sequence joins TRBV11-3 and TRBJ1-2, with 7 bases identical to TRBD1. The germline V gene encodes CDR1 SGHNT and CDR2 YENEEA. The ends lost 1 base at V and 8 bases at J; junction bases unmatched: 4. This CDR3 has 13 amino acids.

This sequence joins TRBV7-3 and TRBJ2-5, with D hard to call. The germline V gene encodes CDR1 SGHTA and CDR2 FQGTGA. Trimming shortened V by 0 bases and J by 5 bases, and 7 bases separated the two germline ends. This CDR3 region has 13 residues. CDR3 protein: CASSLTMEETQYF. The CDR3 DNA reads as TGTGCCAGCAGCTTAACGATGGAGGAGACCCAGTACTTC.

The chain combines TRBV5-4 with TRBJ2-7; 14 bases map to TRBD2. This CDR3 spans 15 amino acids. The germline gives CDR1 SGHNT, CDR2 YYREEE (reference sequence). Trimming took 4 bases from V and 6 from J; bases not matched to a gene: 6. The CDR3 bases are TGTGCCAGCAGCCCGACTAGCGGGAGGGAATCCGAGCAGTACTTC. Its protein is CASSPTSGRESEQYF.

The rearrangement uses TRBV5-4 and TRBJ1-2; TRBD1 aligns across 8 bases. Unmatched junction bases numbered 4, after V lost 0 bases and J lost 3 bases. The CDR3 contains 15 residues. The germline gives CDR1 SGHNT, CDR2 YYREEE (reference sequence). This CDR3 is CASSLGDRTDYGYTF. The CDR3 DNA is TGTGCCAGCAGCTTGGGGGACAGGACGGACTATGGCTACACCTTC.

The genes are TRBV13 and TRBJ2-5; TRBD1 agrees at 7 bases. In germline, CDR1 is PRHDT, CDR2 FYEKMQ (reference sequence). Losses at the gene ends were 4 bases for V and 2 bases for J; bases not matched to a gene: 13. The CDR3 covers 17 residues. The CDR3 DNA reads as TGTGCCAGCAGCTCCATGCCTGCTCGGGACAGACAAGAGACCCAGTACTTC. Translating gives CASSSMPARDRQETQYF. The full variable domain, its missing parts supplied by reference TRBV13 and TRBJ2-5, is AAGVIQSPRHLIKEKRETATLKCYPIPRHDTVYWYQQGPGQDPQFLISFYEKMQSDKGSIPDRFSAQQFSDYHSELNMSSLELGDSALYFCASSSMPARDRQETQYFGPGTRLLVL.

This clone is a singleton in its sample. The V call is TRBV4-1, the J call TRBJ2-4; 10 bases align to TRBD2. V gave up 3 bases and J gave up 8 bases; unmatched junction bases: 16. CDR3 length: 18 amino acids. Per germline, CDR1 MGHRA and CDR2 YSYEKL. Written as DNA, the CDR3 is TGCGCCAGCAGCCATGGGTGGGGGACTAGCGCGGGCGGGGACATTCAGTACTTC. This gives the protein CASSHGWGTSAGGDIQYF.

This clone was seen a single time. The gene calls are TRBV30 and TRBJ2-1, with TRBD2 identical over 10 bases. This CDR3 comprises 14 residues. Germline CDR1 reads GTSNPN; CDR2 reads SVGIG (reference sequence). Trimming removed 3 bases from V and 6 bases from J; junction bases left unmatched: 5. CDR3 region: CAWRGAGGRNEQFF. The CDR3 nucleotides are TGTGCCTGGAGAGGAGCGGGAGGGCGCAATGAGCAGTTCTTC.

This clone has just one count. The chain uses TRBV6-5 and TRBJ2-7; the match to TRBD1 covers 7 bases. From germline, CDR1 is MNHEY and CDR2 SVGAGI. There are 14 residues in the CDR3. V trimming: 7 bases; J trimming: 4 bases; junction bases outside the gene matches: 10. The CDR3 protein is CASMIDRALYEQYF. CDR3 in DNA: TGTGCCAGCATGATCGACAGGGCCCTTTACGAGCAGTACTTC.

The chain has TRBV28 and TRBJ2-3; D perhaps matches TRBD2 (5 bases). Germline loops: CDR1 MDHEN, CDR2 SYDVKM. The CDR3 covers 14 residues. The V end lost 7 bases, the J end lost 2 bases, and 13 bases lay between the germline ends. CDR3 coding DNA: TGTGCCAGCACCGGGCGGGCATACACAGATACGCAGTATTTT. Translation: CASTGRAYTDTQYF. Looking up the rest from reference TRBV28 and TRBJ2-3 gives the full variable domain: DVKVTQSSRYLVKRTGEKVFLECVQDMDHENMFWYRQDPGLGLRLIYFSYDVKMKEKGDIPEGYSVSREKKERFSLILESASTNQTSMYLCASTGRAYTDTQYFGPGTRLTVL.

This clone was recorded once. The V gene is TRBV28, the J gene TRBJ2-7; 12 bases are shared with TRBD2. In germline, CDR1 is MDHEN, CDR2 SYDVKM. V lost 8 bases, J lost 2 bases, and 4 bases stayed unmatched. The CDR3 is 14 residues long. CDR3 protein: CASGTSGLPYEQYF. CDR3 nucleotides: TGTGCCAGCGGGACTAGCGGGTTACCCTACGAGCAGTACTTC.

V usage is TRBV2 and J usage is TRBJ1-2, with 10 bases aligning to TRBD1. J was trimmed by 8 bases and V by 4 bases; bases with no gene match: 4. Germline V gene data show CDR1 as SNHLY and CDR2 as FYNNEI. The CDR3 contains 13 residues. CDR3 sequence reads: CASSGWDRGGYTF. The CDR3 DNA is TGTGCCAGCAGTGGATGGGACAGGGGAGGCTACACCTTC.

This chain links TRBV28 with TRBJ2-7; possible D gene TRBD1, 5 bases. The germline V gene encodes CDR1 MDHEN and CDR2 SYDVKM. Trimming shortened V by 7 bases and J by 4 bases, and 11 bases separated the two germline ends. CDR3 length: 12 amino acids. CDR3 DNA sequence: TGTGCCAGCAATTCCCCAGGGTACGAGCAGTACTTC. This translates into CASNSPGYEQYF.

The chain's CDR3 is CASSLIGSGYSYNEQFF. In DNA, the CDR3 is TGCGCCAGCAGCTTGATAGGTAGCGGGTACTCCTACAATGAGCAGTTCTTC. The V call is TRBV5-1, the J call TRBJ2-1; 7 nucleotides match TRBD2. The CDR3 is 17 amino acids. The V and J ends lost 1 base and 0 bases, in that order; junction bases with no gene match: 7. Germline V CDR1 and CDR2: SGHRS, YFSETQ. The variable domain in full, with the rest retrieved from reference TRBV5-1 and TRBJ2-1, is KAGVTQTPRYLIKTRGQQVTLSCSPISGHRSVSWYQQTPGQGLQFLFEYFSETQRNKGNFPGRFSGRQFSNSRSEMNVSTLELGDSALYLCASSLIGSGYSYNEQFFGPGTRLTVL.

The genes are TRBV4-2 and TRBJ2-1, with 13 nucleotides matching TRBD2. The V gene's germline CDR1 is LGHNA and CDR2 YNFKEQ. After removal of 2 bases from V and 0 bases from J, the junction contained 10 bases not matched to a gene. This CDR3 has 20 amino acids. CDR3 residues: CASSQRLAGGLFSSYNEQFF. In DNA, the CDR3 is TGTGCCAGCAGCCAACGACTAGCGGGAGGTCTCTTTAGCTCCTACAATGAGCAGTTCTTC.

The chain combines TRBV3-1 (or the pseudogene TRBV3-2) with TRBJ1-1; D possibly corresponds to TRBD1 (6 bases). The length of the CDR3 is 16 residues. Germline CDR1 reads LGHDT; CDR2 reads YNNKEL (reference sequence). With 0 bases removed from V and 1 base from J, the gap between germline ends came to 12 bases. CDR3 amino acids: CASSQEGGGRNTEAFF. The CDR3 DNA sequence: TGTGCCAGCAGCCAAGAAGGCGGGGGCCGGAACACTGAAGCTTTCTTT.

The chain links TRBV28 to TRBJ1-1; the match to TRBD1 covers 7 bases. This CDR3 spans 13 amino acids. J gave up 5 bases and V 7 bases, and 7 bases lay outside the gene matches. Germline V CDR1 and CDR2: MDHEN, SYDVKM. The CDR3 here is CASNRQGRTEAFF. The CDR3 nucleotides read TGTGCCAGCAACCGACAGGGTAGGACTGAAGCTTTCTTT. Full variable domain (rest looked up from reference TRBV28 and TRBJ1-1): DVKVTQSSRYLVKRTGEKVFLECVQDMDHENMFWYRQDPGLGLRLIYFSYDVKMKEKGDIPEGYSVSREKKERFSLILESASTNQTSMYLCASNRQGRTEAFFGQGTRLTVV.

Only one count was recorded for this clone. The chain has TRBV4-3 and TRBJ2-2; the match to TRBD2 covers 9 bases. CDR1 is LGHNA, CDR2 YSLEER, per germline. Trimming cost V 0 bases and J 3 bases; bases outside gene matches: 8. The CDR3 covers 18 residues. The CDR3 region has the DNA TGCGCCAGCAGCCAAGACCCGGCTAGCGGGATCTACACCGGGGAGCTGTTTTTT. This sequence encodes CASSQDPASGIYTGELFF.

The gene calls are TRBV27 and TRBJ2-3, with unresolved D. The V gene's germline CDR1 is MNHEY and CDR2 SMNVEV (reference sequence). The CDR3 totals 14 residues. Trimming cost V 2 bases and J 3 bases, with 9 bases left between them. DNA of the CDR3: TGTGCCAGCAGTTTAGGGCTCAAAACAGATACGCAGTATTTT. Translation gives CASSLGLKTDTQYF.

The V gene is TRBV5-1, the J gene TRBJ2-1, with TRBD2 matching over 7 bases. The CDR3 runs to 15 residues. V lost 0 bases to trimming and J lost 6 bases; unmatched junction nucleotides: 6. Germline V gene lookup returns CDR1 SGHRS and CDR2 YFSETQ. The CDR3 bases are TGCGCCAGCAGCTTGGAGGCGGGGGTAGTCAATGAGCAGTTCTTC. The encoded protein is CASSLEAGVVNEQFF.

The chain has TRBV19 and TRBJ2-2; no reliable D call. The CDR3 is 10 residues long. Looked up from germline, CDR1 is LNHDA and CDR2 is SQIVND (reference sequence). V was trimmed by 6 bases and J by 7 bases, leaving 3 bases between them. The CDR3 sequence is CASSNGELFF. In DNA form, the CDR3 reads TGTGCCAGTAGCAACGGGGAGCTGTTTTTT.

This clone appeared a single time. The chain uses TRBV6-6 and TRBJ2-1, with a tentative D call TRBD2 (7 bases). Germline lookup yields CDR1 MNHNY and CDR2 SVGAGI (reference sequence). The V and J ends lost 7 bases and 6 bases respectively, with 13 bases between them. The CDR3 loop spans 13 amino acids. CDR3 loop: CASTLGGLNEQFF. CDR3 sequence (DNA): TGTGCCAGCACTTTGGGGGGGCTCAATGAGCAGTTCTTC.